This T cell receptor beta chain was documented in a study of cytomegalovirus exposure and HLA in healthy donors. Vbeta (60) and Jbeta (13) primers were used in the PCR. The assay was immunoSEQ multiplex PCR, and TCRdb's table has in-frame clones only and misses some. The table includes approximately 140,000 clones, 75% to 85% detected once. On this clone: Its antigen remains unidentified.

Study-wide results and caveats: HLA allele associations emerged for around 16,000 TCR beta sequences in a later analysis, at 0.05 false discovery rate.

Sampled while nominally healthy, donors likely had unrecorded immune exposures. The CDR3 covers 17 residues. CDR1 is SGHNT, CDR2 YYREEE, per germline (reference sequence). V was clipped by 0 bases and J by 2 bases; unmatched bases: 9. The source is a man aged 50 to 60 in good health and CMV-seropositive. Sequenced input: PBMCs. The V call is TRBV5-4, the J call TRBJ2-3, with 7 bases aligning to TRBD2. The CDR3 sequence is CASSLGGRAGSTDTQYF. For the CDR3, the DNA is TGTGCCAGCAGCTTGGGTGGGAGGGCCGGATCCACAGATACGCAGTATTTT.